This passage covers 31 T cell receptor beta chains from one sample sequenced in a study of blood T cell repertoires in COVID-19. Repertoires were generated with immunoSEQ multiplex PCR, while TCRdb's copy carries only in-frame clones and drops some. Of 300,000 to 400,000 clones in the sample, 80% to 90% were seen once. The sample consisted of peripheral blood. The receptors were gathered from a woman between 50 and 59 years old with COVID-19, enrolled during active disease.

The chain carries TRBV12-5 and TRBJ1-6, with D unresolved. Trimming stripped 2 bases from V and 9 bases from J, with 20 bases between. Germline-derived CDR1 and CDR2 are LGHNT and FRNRAP. CDR3 length equals 17 residues. In DNA form, the CDR3 reads TGTGCTAGTGGTTTGACCACTTTAAAGTATGATGGTTCACCCCTCCACTTT. It codes for CASGLTTLKYDGSPLHF.

This chain connects TRBV28 to TRBJ2-1; 10 bases map to TRBD2. Germline values: CDR1 MDHEN, CDR2 SYDVKM. The CDR3 has 15 amino acids. V shed 4 bases and J 6 bases; nucleotides not matched to a gene: 6. The CDR3 DNA reads as TGTGCCAGCAGTTCGGGACTAGCGAGTGTCAATGAGCAGTTCTTC. Translating it yields CASSSGLASVNEQFF.

The chain employs TRBV18 and TRBJ2-1; TRBD2 aligns across 12 bases. CDR3 length: 19 amino acids. The germline CDR1 and CDR2 sequences are KGHSH and LQKENI. The ends lost 1 base at V and 0 bases at J; junction bases unmatched: 7. The DNA of the CDR3 is TGTGCCAGCTCACCACAGGGCGGACTAGCGGGAAGCTCCTACAATGAGCAGTTCTTC. As protein: CASSPQGGLAGSSYNEQFF.

The rearrangement uses TRBV19 and TRBJ1-2, with D possibly TRBD1 on 5 matching bases. Trimming shortened V by 3 bases and J by 1 base, and 18 bases separated the two germline ends. The germline gives CDR1 LNHDA, CDR2 SQIVND (reference sequence). The CDR3 has 17 residues. The DNA of the CDR3 is TGTGCCAGTAGTATTATGGGGGGGTCCGGTTTTAACTATGGCTACACCTTC. Translating gives CASSIMGGSGFNYGYTF. The whole variable domain, remainder taken from reference TRBV19 and TRBJ1-2, is DGGITQSPKYLFRKEGQNVTLSCEQNLNHDAMYWYRQDPGQGLRLIYYSQIVNDFQKGDIAEGYSVSREKKESFPLTVTSAQKNPTAFYLCASSIMGGSGFNYGYTFGSGTRLTVV.

CDR3 amino acids: CASSDLIGLALDEQYF. The CDR3 bases are TGCGCCAGCAGTGATTTAATTGGACTAGCTCTCGACGAGCAGTACTTC. This rearrangement joins TRBV10-2 to TRBJ2-7, with 8 bases fitting TRBD2. CDR3 length equals 16 residues. Germline CDR1 and CDR2: WSHSY and SAAADI. The ends lost 3 bases at V and 5 bases at J; junction bases unmatched: 12.

The V call is TRBV25-1, the J call TRBJ1-2; unclear D gene. CDR3 length: 13 amino acids. Germline values: CDR1 MGHDK, CDR2 SYGVNS. The ends were cut back, 0 bases at V and 8 bases at J, with 10 bases in the middle. The CDR3 spells CASSEYSGVGYTF. The CDR3 DNA sequence: TGTGCCAGCAGTGAATATTCCGGGGTGGGCTACACCTTC.

The rearrangement joins TRBV5-1 to TRBJ1-2; 8 nucleotides agree with TRBD1. Germline CDR1 is SGHRS and CDR2 is YFSETQ. Trimming at V came to 0 bases and at J to 5 bases, leaving 3 bases not matched to a gene. The CDR3 extends over 14 amino acids. Here the CDR3 reads CASSLEGTGYGYTF. The CDR3 DNA reads TGCGCCAGCAGCTTGGAGGGGACAGGATATGGCTACACCTTC.

This clone was detected only a few times. The V gene is TRBV5-4, the J gene TRBJ2-1; tentatively, D is TRBD1 (6 bases). This CDR3 region has 14 residues. Germline V lookup: CDR1 SGHNT, CDR2 YYREEE (reference sequence). Between the trimmed V and J ends, which lost 5 bases and 4 bases, there was a span of 13 bases. CDR3 sequence (DNA): TGTGCCAGCAGGTCCGGGACATTTTACAATGAGCAGTTCTTC. It yields the protein CASRSGTFYNEQFF.

V usage is TRBV11-2 and J usage is TRBJ2-3; 9 bases fit TRBD2. The CDR3 extends over 19 amino acids. Germline V CDR1 and CDR2: SGHAT, FQNNGV. V lost 3 bases to trimming and J lost 1 base; unmatched junction nucleotides: 14. The CDR3 reads CASSFGIAGVIMGTDTQYF. The CDR3, as DNA: TGTGCCAGCAGCTTTGGTATAGCGGGAGTGATTATGGGCACAGATACGCAGTATTTT.

This clone has only one observation. The chain has TRBV3-1 (or the pseudogene TRBV3-2) and TRBJ2-5; 7 bases line up with TRBD1. This CDR3 has 14 amino acids. Germline-derived CDR1 and CDR2 are LGHDT and YNNKEL (reference sequence). J gave up 5 bases and V 4 bases, and 7 bases lay outside the gene matches. This CDR3 is CASSPGQVGETQYF. The CDR3 DNA is TGTGCCAGCAGCCCTGGACAGGTTGGGGAGACCCAGTACTTC.

The genes are TRBV20-1 and TRBJ1-2; D gene ambiguous. Trimming stripped 5 bases from V and 8 bases from J, with 9 bases between. Germline V gene data show CDR1 as DFQATT and CDR2 as SNEGSKA (reference sequence). There are 10 residues in the CDR3. The CDR3 sequence is CSAATGGYTF. DNA for the CDR3: TGCAGTGCTGCAACCGGGGGCTACACCTTC.

The chain links TRBV28 to TRBJ1-1; no clear D gene. Germline V CDR1 and CDR2: MDHEN, SYDVKM. CDR3 size: 13 residues. Between the trimmed V and J ends, which lost 11 bases and 0 bases, there was a span of 13 bases. The CDR3: CAAIKSLNTEAFF. The CDR3 nucleotides are TGTGCCGCGATAAAGTCTCTGAACACTGAAGCTTTCTTT.

The chain has TRBV19 and TRBJ2-3, with 8 bases aligning to TRBD1. The CDR3 loop spans 16 amino acids. Trimming took 3 bases from V and 6 from J; bases not matched to a gene: 11. Germline CDR1 is LNHDA and CDR2 is SQIVND (reference sequence). The CDR3 reads CASSMIQGAPKDTQYF. Here the CDR3 DNA reads TGTGCCAGTAGTATGATTCAGGGGGCGCCGAAGGATACGCAGTATTTT.

The chain carries TRBV5-1 and TRBJ2-2; D is perhaps TRBD1 (6 bases). The CDR3 totals 16 residues. Germline CDR1 reads SGHRS; CDR2 reads YFSETQ. The V gene lost 3 bases and the J gene lost 0 bases, with 12 bases spanning the gap. CDR3 region: CASSYSGATNTGELFF. The CDR3 bases are TGCGCCAGCAGCTACTCAGGGGCCACGAACACCGGGGAGCTGTTTTTT.

This clone came up a few times. The chain links TRBV5-1 to TRBJ2-3, with 8 bases fitting TRBD1. The CDR3 consists of 16 residues. CDR1 and CDR2 from the germline V gene are SGHRS and YFSETQ. J was trimmed by 6 bases and V by 4 bases; bases with no gene match: 13. CDR3: CASSLVGQGGGDTQYF. CDR3 bases: TGCGCCAGCAGCCTAGTAGGACAGGGAGGCGGGGATACGCAGTATTTT. Together with reference TRBV5-1 and TRBJ2-3, the CDR3 gives the full variable domain: KAGVTQTPRYLIKTRGQQVTLSCSPISGHRSVSWYQQTPGQGLQFLFEYFSETQRNKGNFPGRFSGRQFSNSRSEMNVSTLELGDSALYLCASSLVGQGGGDTQYFGPGTRLTVL.

The chain joins TRBV7-6 to TRBJ2-1; 14 bases align to TRBD2. CDR3 length: 15 amino acids. Germline CDR1 is SGHVS and CDR2 is FNYEAQ. The J segment lost 7 bases and the V segment lost 6 bases, leaving 5 bases of the junction unmatched. The CDR3 DNA follows: TGTGCCAGCAGAGGGACTAGCGGGAGATATAATGAGCAGTTCTTC. Its translation is CASRGTSGRYNEQFF.

The chain couples TRBV5-4 to TRBJ1-2, with D possibly being TRBD1 (5 bases). Deletions cut 0 bases from V and 2 bases from J, with 5 bases between. CDR1 and CDR2 from the germline V gene are SGHNT and YYREEE (reference sequence). The CDR3 consists of 13 residues. The CDR3 loop reads CASSLEGNYGYTF. CDR3 bases: TGTGCCAGCAGCTTGGAGGGGAACTATGGCTACACCTTC.

The CDR3 nucleotides are TGTGCCAGTAGGGGGACAGGGAAATATGGCTACACCTTC. Protein: CASRGTGKYGYTF. The chain joins TRBV19 to TRBJ1-2, with 9 bases identical to TRBD1. The CDR3 contains 13 residues. From germline, CDR1 is LNHDA and CDR2 SQIVND (reference sequence). V lost 6 bases, J lost 5 bases, and 4 bases stayed unmatched.

This chain uses TRBV24-1 with TRBJ1-5, with D perhaps TRBD1 (5 bases). Germline CDR1 reads KGHDR; CDR2 reads SFDVKD. Trimming took 7 bases from V and 3 from J, leaving 12 bases between them. The CDR3 has 14 amino acids. The CDR3 nucleotides are TGTGCCACCAGCTCCAGGGTAGACAATCAGCCCCAGCATTTT. As protein: CATSSRVDNQPQHF.

There are a few counts of this clone. The chain recombines TRBV10-3 with TRBJ2-2, with D tentatively TRBD2 (6 bases). The V end was cut by 8 bases, the J end by 5 bases, with 12 bases between. CDR3 length equals 13 residues. In germline, CDR1 is ENHRY, CDR2 SYGVKD. The CDR3 DNA follows: TGTGCCATCTGGTCTCGGGGGACCGGGGAGCTGTTTTTT. It translates to CAIWSRGTGELFF.

The chain links TRBV3-1 (or the pseudogene TRBV3-2) to TRBJ2-5, with D perhaps matching TRBD2 (6 bases). Between the trimmed V and J ends, which lost 3 bases and 4 bases, there was a span of 18 bases. The CDR3 has 16 residues. From germline, CDR1 is LGHDT and CDR2 YNNKEL (reference sequence). CDR3 nucleotide sequence: TGTGCCAGCAGCCAGGGGGGATTTCGAACCCGAGAGACCCAGTACTTC. It yields the protein CASSQGGFRTRETQYF.

This chain connects TRBV24-1 to TRBJ2-1, with 12 positions matching TRBD1. From germline, CDR1 is KGHDR and CDR2 SFDVKD. There are 15 residues in the CDR3. The junction had 10 bases not matched to a gene; V was cut back by 3 bases and J by 14 bases. CDR3 residues: CATSDPGTGGKGEFF. CDR3 nucleotides: TGTGCCACCAGTGATCCCGGGACAGGGGGCAAGGGGGAGTTCTTC.

The chain combines TRBV7-2 with TRBJ1-1; 9 nucleotides line up with TRBD1. The trim removed 7 bases at V and 1 base at J, leaving 4 bases unmatched. Germline V gene lookup returns CDR1 SGHTA and CDR2 FQGNSA. The length of the CDR3 is 14 residues. CDR3 region: CASTLGQGNTEAFF. The CDR3 bases are TGTGCCAGCACCCTGGGACAGGGGAACACTGAAGCTTTCTTT.

The chain is built from TRBV2 and TRBJ2-1; 9 nucleotides align to TRBD1. This CDR3 spans 12 amino acids. After removal of 8 bases from V and 7 bases from J, the junction contained 3 bases not matched to a gene. Germline loops: CDR1 SNHLY, CDR2 FYNNEI. The CDR3 loop is CASSGQGNEQFF. DNA for the CDR3: TGTGCCAGCTCCGGACAGGGGAATGAGCAGTTCTTC.

This clone was observed once. The V gene is TRBV7-9, the J gene TRBJ2-3, with D perhaps TRBD1 (6 bases). The CDR3 sequence is 14 residues long. Trimming removed 1 base from V and 1 base from J, with 6 bases in between. CDR1 is SEHNR and CDR2 is FQNEAQ in the germline V gene (reference sequence). The CDR3: CASSLGQGTDTQYF. As DNA, the CDR3 is TGTGCCAGCAGCTTAGGACAGGGCACAGATACGCAGTATTTT.

This rearrangement joins TRBV5-6 to TRBJ1-2; TRBD1 matches at 7 bases. J gave up 2 bases and V 5 bases, and 6 bases lay outside the gene matches. Per germline, CDR1 SGHDT and CDR2 YYEEEE. The CDR3 consists of 14 residues. CDR3 loop: CASRRPGQNYGYTF. The CDR3 DNA reads TGTGCCAGCAGGAGACCGGGACAGAACTATGGCTACACCTTC.

This clone was observed a few times. This chain joins TRBV20-1 and TRBJ2-5, with 10 positions matching TRBD2. The trim removed 3 bases at V and 8 bases at J, leaving 9 bases unmatched. The CDR3 loop spans 14 amino acids. Germline CDR1 reads DFQATT; CDR2 reads SNEGSKA (reference sequence). The CDR3 sequence is CSASGTSEFETQYF. The CDR3 DNA is TGCAGTGCTAGTGGGACTAGCGAATTTGAAACCCAGTACTTC.

J is TRBJ2-1 and V is TRBV14, with 8 bases identical to TRBD1. The CDR3 is 15 residues long. Germline CDR1 reads SGHDN; CDR2 reads FVKESK. Germline trimming cut 3 bases from V and 6 bases from J; bases unmatched to any gene: 7. The CDR3 is CASSHLGQGVNEQFF. CDR3 sequence (DNA): TGTGCCAGCAGCCATTTAGGACAGGGCGTCAATGAGCAGTTCTTC. The complete variable domain, with remaining parts taken from reference TRBV14 and TRBJ2-1, reads EAGVTQFPSHSVIEKGQTVTLRCDPISGHDNLYWYRRVMGKEIKFLLHFVKESKQDESGMPNNRFLAERTGGTYSTLKVQPAELEDSGVYFCASSHLGQGVNEQFFGPGTRLTVL.

The genes are TRBV6-1 and TRBJ1-1, with 7 bases lining up with TRBD1. This CDR3 has 14 amino acids. Trimming at V came to 3 bases and at J to 4 bases, leaving 5 bases not matched to a gene. Germline loops: CDR1 MNHNS, CDR2 SASEGT. The CDR3 DNA reads TGTGCCAGCAGTGACAACAGGGGTGGCACTGAAGCTTTCTTT. Protein product: CASSDNRGGTEAFF.

The V call is TRBV30, the J call TRBJ2-1; D is ambiguous. CDR1 is GTSNPN, CDR2 SVGIG, per germline (reference sequence). With 5 bases removed from V and 8 bases from J, the gap between germline ends came to 16 bases. CDR3 length: 13 residues. The CDR3 loop is CAWDVNMAHEQFF. As DNA, the CDR3 is TGTGCCTGGGACGTAAATATGGCCCATGAGCAGTTCTTC.

The V call is TRBV27, the J call TRBJ2-2, with 9 nucleotides matching TRBD1. The V gene end was trimmed by 6 bases and the J gene end by 5 bases; junction bases not matched to a gene: 7. The CDR3 covers 15 residues. CDR1 and CDR2 (germline): MNHEY, SMNVEV (reference sequence). The CDR3 DNA is TGTGCCAGCAGCCCGGGACAGGGTCGGACCGGGGAGCTGTTTTTT. The encoded protein is CASSPGQGRTGELFF.